This T cell receptor beta chain was sequenced during a study of OX40 agonist ivuxolimab in advanced cancers. The protocol was immunoSEQ multiplex PCR, while the TCRdb copy is restricted to in-frame clones and leaves out a portion. This repertoire shows about 73,000 clones, 90% found once; its top ten account for approximately 0.55%. CDR1 is SGHKS, CDR2 YYEKEE, per germline (reference sequence). The V and J ends lost 0 bases and 3 bases respectively, with 4 bases between them. This CDR3 spans 12 amino acids. The chain has TRBV5-5 and TRBJ2-7; D is unresolved. This sample comprised CD4+ or CD8+ T cells sorted from blood, obtained in a trial of the OX40 agonist ivuxolimab. The source of this sequence is an adult with an advanced solid tumor such as melanoma, head and neck, liver or kidney cancer. CDR3 loop: CASSLEFYEQYF. CDR3 DNA sequence: TGTGCCAGCAGCTTGGAGTTCTACGAGCAGTACTTC.